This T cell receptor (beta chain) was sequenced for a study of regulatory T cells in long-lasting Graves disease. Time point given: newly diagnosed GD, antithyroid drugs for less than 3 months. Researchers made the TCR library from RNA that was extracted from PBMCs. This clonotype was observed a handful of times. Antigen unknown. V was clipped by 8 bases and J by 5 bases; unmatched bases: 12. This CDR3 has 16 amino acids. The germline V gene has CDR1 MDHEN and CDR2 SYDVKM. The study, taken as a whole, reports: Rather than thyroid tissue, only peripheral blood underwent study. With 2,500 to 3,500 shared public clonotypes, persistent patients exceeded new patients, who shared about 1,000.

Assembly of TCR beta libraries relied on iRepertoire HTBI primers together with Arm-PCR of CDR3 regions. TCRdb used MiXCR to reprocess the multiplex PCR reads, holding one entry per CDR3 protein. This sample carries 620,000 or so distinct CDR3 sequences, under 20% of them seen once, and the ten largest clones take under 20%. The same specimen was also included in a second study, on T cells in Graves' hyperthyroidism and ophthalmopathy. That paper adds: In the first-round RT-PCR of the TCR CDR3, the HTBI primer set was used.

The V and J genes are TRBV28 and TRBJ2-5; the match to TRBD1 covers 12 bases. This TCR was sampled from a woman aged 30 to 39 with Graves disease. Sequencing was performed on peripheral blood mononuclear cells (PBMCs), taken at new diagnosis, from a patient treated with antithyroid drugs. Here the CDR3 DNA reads TGTGCCAGCCGAATCACCGGGACAGGGGGCTGGGAGACCCAGTACTTC. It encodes CASRITGTGGWETQYF.